The source of this TCR beta chain is a study of blood T cell repertoires in COVID-19 (dated by TCRdb to about 2020). Some background on the complete study: Collaborator samples came from the United States, Italy and Spain and covered acute and convalescent phases of COVID-19. Deeply sampled blood TCRbeta repertoires from subjects exposed to, actively infected with, or recovered from COVID-19 were included in the dataset. The material from the prospective study consisted of cDNA or gDNA derived from T cells, B-cell-depleted T cells, or PBMCs. Nearly every sample came with metadata listing a de-identified subject ID, COVID-19 status, age in years and sex. A freely available public database, intended as a resource for researchers studying the immune response to SARS-CoV-2, is where the repertoires were released. The samples were drawn from two sources: the first 160 participants of the ongoing ImmuneRACE study, and 1,200 or so subjects contributed by 6 global collaborators. Where available, HLA class I and class II types were obtained from metadata supplied by the sample provider rather than from assay-based typing. What the authors observed across the whole study: The quantity of clinical and demographic metadata differed by source and by participant and was supplied without curation.

From cysteine to phenylalanine, the CDR3 is 14 amino acids long. The read is trimmed to its CDR3 DNA, 42 bases read in frame from base 1. V and J are trimmed by 6 bases and 8 bases, and the gene matches miss 8 bases of the junction. CDR1 and CDR2 were assigned from the germline V gene as MNHEY and SVGEGT. Another Seattle source contributed samples from volunteer blood donors who had recovered from COVID-19. The collaborating institutions used their own protocols to collect whole blood in K2EDTA tubes. For TCRbeta analysis, collaborators shipped samples in one of three forms: frozen whole blood, isolated PBMCs, or DNA extracted from either of those sample types. TCRbeta CDR3 regions were amplified from genomic DNA using the immunoSEQ Assay, a bias-controlled multiplex PCR. In the paper's pipeline: The number of nucleated cells in each sample was estimated from the amplification of reference gene primers within the assay. To quantify the absolute abundance of each unique TCRbeta CDR3 rearrangement, sequence reads were collapsed and filtered. Productive Simpson clonality was computed per sample as the square root of Simpson's diversity index over productive rearrangements. TCRdb took this table from immuneACCESS and kept in-frame rearrangements with V and J called. Such tables lack part of the clones; where checked against another copy, unresolved V genes explain under half of the gap, and the rest is unexplained. V and J calls and clone size are given by that table; D and trimming were obtained from the DNA. Here the sample has around 100,000 clones; 70% to 90% occur a single time. The ten largest clones capture roughly 8.9% of the sample.

Regarding this clone: Its antigen is still unknown. No base quality values were provided; no much bigger clone lies one nucleotide off.

The chain is assembled from TRBV6-2 or TRBV6-3 and TRBJ2-2, with 8 bases matching TRBD2. The sample consisted of peripheral blood. The clonotype originates from a woman in her 70s who had recovered from COVID-19. The DNA sequence is as follows: TGTGCCAGCAGCCGCAGCGGGGGATCGGGGGAGCTGTTTTTT. The translation is CASSRSGGSGELFF.